One and the same sample provided the 11 T cell receptor beta chains below, sequenced in a study of blood T cell repertoires in COVID-19. Generated by immunoSEQ multiplex PCR, the TCRdb table keeps only in-frame clones and is missing some. The sample contains roughly 280,000 clones, 90% of which appear only once. Input material: PBMCs or T cells enriched from blood (not recorded which). The receptor source for this set is a woman aged 25 to 39 with acute COVID-19.

The chain links TRBV4-3 to TRBJ2-1; a weak D match, TRBD1 (5 bases). Germline V lookup: CDR1 LGHNA, CDR2 YSLEER. V was pared by 3 bases and J by 2 bases, with 5 bases between. This CDR3 spans 13 amino acids. The CDR3 loop is CASSQTAYNEQFF. CDR3 bases: TGCGCCAGCAGCCAGACAGCCTACAATGAGCAGTTCTTC.

This rearrangement joins TRBV19 to TRBJ1-4; D perhaps matches TRBD1 (6 bases). V lost 4 bases and J lost 8, with 11 bases in between. CDR3 length: 13 residues. The germline V gene has CDR1 LNHDA and CDR2 SQIVND (reference sequence). The CDR3 DNA follows: TGTGCCAGTAGTACTACAGGGTACGAAAAACTGTTTTTT. The encoded protein is CASSTTGYEKLFF.

V usage is TRBV29-1 and J usage is TRBJ2-7, with TRBD2 as a possible D gene (5 bases). This CDR3 has 15 residues. Germline CDR1 SQVTM, CDR2 ANQGSEA. V lost 4 bases and J 0 bases, leaving 16 bases between the germline ends. CDR3 in amino acids: CSVVGLAVSSYEQYF. Here the CDR3 DNA reads TGCAGCGTTGTCGGACTGGCGGTGTCCTCCTACGAGCAGTACTTC.

The chain uses TRBV5-6 and TRBJ2-3; TRBD2 might be the D (6 bases). CDR1 SGHDT and CDR2 YYEEEE come from the germline V gene. The V end was cut by 7 bases, the J end by 1 base, with 16 bases between. This CDR3 contains 15 residues. CDR3 DNA sequence: TGTGCCAGCCGCCTCGCGGGGACCCGCACAGATACGCAGTATTTT. It translates to CASRLAGTRTDTQYF.

The chain couples TRBV13 to TRBJ2-1, with D possibly matching TRBD2 (6 bases). Germline values: CDR1 PRHDT, CDR2 FYEKMQ (reference sequence). Trimming took off 5 bases at V and 10 bases at J, with 9 bases between the two ends. CDR3 length: 11 amino acids. CDR3 bases: TGTGCCAGCAGCAAAGGAGGGGAGCAGTTCTTC. Protein sequence: CASSKGGEQFF. The variable domain in full, with the rest retrieved from reference TRBV13 and TRBJ2-1, is AAGVIQSPRHLIKEKRETATLKCYPIPRHDTVYWYQQGPGQDPQFLISFYEKMQSDKGSIPDRFSAQQFSDYHSELNMSSLELGDSALYFCASSKGGEQFFGPGTRLTVL.

This clone has only one observation. J is TRBJ2-7 and V is TRBV15; 10 nucleotides line up with TRBD1. V lost 0 bases to trimming and J lost 1 base; unmatched junction nucleotides: 0. The CDR3 consists of 15 residues. Germline V CDR1 and CDR2: LNHNV, YYDKDF (reference sequence). CDR3 residues: CATSREGQGSYEQYF. In nucleotides, the CDR3 is TGTGCCACCAGCAGAGAGGGACAGGGGTCCTACGAGCAGTACTTC.

The chain links TRBV28 to TRBJ2-1; unclear D gene. The CDR3 runs to 13 residues. The ends were cut back, 4 bases at V and 5 bases at J, with 9 bases in the middle. Germline loops: CDR1 MDHEN, CDR2 SYDVKM. CDR3 in amino acids: CASSSVPNNEQFF. Here the CDR3 DNA reads TGTGCCAGCAGTTCGGTGCCGAACAATGAGCAGTTCTTC.

The chain carries TRBV7-9 and TRBJ2-7, with D perhaps TRBD1 (6 bases). The V gene lost 1 base and the J gene lost 5 bases, with 18 bases spanning the gap. The CDR3 sequence is 16 residues long. The germline CDR1 and CDR2 sequences are SEHNR and FQNEAQ (reference sequence). The CDR3 nucleotides are TGTGCCAGCAGCTTAGGGGGGCCCTACAAGTATGACGAGCAGTACTTC. Protein product: CASSLGGPYKYDEQYF. The full variable domain, with the rest looked up from reference TRBV7-9 and TRBJ2-7, is DTGVSQNPRHKITKRGQNVTFRCDPISEHNRLYWYRQTLGQGPEFLTYFQNEAQLEKSRLLSDRFSAERPKGSFSTLEIQRTEQGDSAMYLCASSLGGPYKYDEQYFGPGTRLTVT.

This chain uses TRBV5-1 with TRBJ2-4; D possibly corresponds to TRBD1 (7 bases). Germline-derived CDR1 and CDR2 are SGHRS and YFSETQ. Deletions cut 2 bases from V and 7 bases from J, with 16 bases between. CDR3 length: 15 residues. Here the CDR3 DNA reads TGCGCCAGCAGCTTCGAGGGGGCGGAGGGGAACATTCAGTACTTC. It translates to CASSFEGAEGNIQYF.

The chain links TRBV7-2 to TRBJ2-1; 9 bases match TRBD2. V dropped 2 bases and J dropped 8; count of bases not matched to a gene: 10. This CDR3 is built from 16 residues. Looked up from germline, CDR1 is SGHTA and CDR2 is FQGNSA. CDR3: CASSLRLAGSIDEQFF. The CDR3 region has the DNA TGTGCCAGCAGCTTAAGGCTAGCGGGAAGTATAGATGAGCAGTTCTTC.

This clone was picked up one time. Here the CDR3 DNA reads TGTGCCAGTAGTATAACTCAGGGTCTCACTGAAGCTTTCTTT. This gives the protein CASSITQGLTEAFF. The chain is built from TRBV19 and TRBJ1-1, with D perhaps matching TRBD1 (5 bases). V was pared by 2 bases and J by 4 bases, with 11 bases between. Germline V gene lookup returns CDR1 LNHDA and CDR2 SQIVND (reference sequence). This CDR3 region has 14 residues.